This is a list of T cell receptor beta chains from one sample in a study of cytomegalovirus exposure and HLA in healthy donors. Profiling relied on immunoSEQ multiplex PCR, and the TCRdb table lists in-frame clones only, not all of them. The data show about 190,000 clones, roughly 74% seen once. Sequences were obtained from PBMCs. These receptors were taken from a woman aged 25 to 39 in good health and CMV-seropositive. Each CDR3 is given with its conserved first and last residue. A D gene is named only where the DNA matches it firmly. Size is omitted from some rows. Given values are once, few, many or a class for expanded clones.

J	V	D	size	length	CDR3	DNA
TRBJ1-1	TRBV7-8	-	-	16	CASSLARGGGGTEAFF	TGTGCCAGCAGCTTAGCGAGGGGGGGTGGGGGGACTGAAGCTTTCTTT
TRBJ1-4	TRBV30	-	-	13	CAWSVQGREKLFF	TGTGCCTGGAGTGTCCAGGGTAGGGAAAAACTGTTTTTT
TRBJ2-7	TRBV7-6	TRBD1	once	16	CASSLARTGGEYEQYF	TGTGCCAGCAGCTTAGCTCGGACAGGGGGCGAGTACGAGCAGTACTTC
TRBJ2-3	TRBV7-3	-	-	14	CASSYRGNTDTQYF	TGTGCCAGCAGTTACCGGGGAAACACAGATACGCAGTATTTT
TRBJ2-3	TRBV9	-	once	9	CASSRGQYF	TGTGCCAGCAGCCGGGGGCAGTATTTT
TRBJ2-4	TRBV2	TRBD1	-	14	CASSEKQGINIQYF	TGTGCCAGCAGTGAAAAACAGGGGATAAACATTCAGTACTTC
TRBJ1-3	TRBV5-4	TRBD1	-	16	CASSLGQGGSGNTIYF	TGTGCCAGCAGCTTGGGACAGGGGGGCTCTGGAAACACCATATATTTT
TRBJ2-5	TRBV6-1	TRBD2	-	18	CASSAWGASGGAGETQYF	TGTGCCAGCAGTGCCTGGGGAGCTAGCGGGGGGGCCGGGGAGACCCAGTACTTC
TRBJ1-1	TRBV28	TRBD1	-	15	CASRPVRTGYTEAFF	TGTGCCAGCAGGCCAGTGCGGACAGGGTACACTGAAGCTTTCTTT
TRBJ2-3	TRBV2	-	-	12	CASSESTDTQYF	TGTGCCAGCAGCGAGAGCACAGATACGCAGTATTTT
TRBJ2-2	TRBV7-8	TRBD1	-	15	CASSPGQSNTGELFF	TGTGCCAGCAGCCCGGGACAGTCGAACACCGGGGAGCTGTTTTTT
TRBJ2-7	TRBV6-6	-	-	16	CASSPTDRHRSYEQYF	TGTGCCAGCAGTCCAACCGACAGGCACCGCTCCTACGAGCAGTACTTC
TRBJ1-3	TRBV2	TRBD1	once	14	CASRGQATGNTIYF	TGTGCCAGCAGGGGACAGGCAACTGGAAACACCATATATTTT
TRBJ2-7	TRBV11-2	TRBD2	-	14	CASSRSGSGNEQYF	TGTGCCAGCAGCCGAAGCGGGAGTGGGAACGAGCAGTACTTC
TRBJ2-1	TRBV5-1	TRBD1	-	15	CASSLEGTGDNEQFF	TGCGCCAGCAGCTTGGAAGGGACAGGGGACAATGAGCAGTTCTTC
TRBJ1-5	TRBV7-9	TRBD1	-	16	CASSSSGTDSNQPQHF	TGTGCCAGCAGCTCTTCCGGGACAGATAGCAATCAGCCCCAGCATTTT
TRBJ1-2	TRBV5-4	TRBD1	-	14	CASSRTGGNYGYTF	TGTGCCAGCAGCCGGACAGGGGGTAACTATGGCTACACCTTC
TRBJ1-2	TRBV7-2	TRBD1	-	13	CASGGQGARGYTF	TGTGCCAGCGGAGGACAGGGGGCGCGAGGCTACACCTTC
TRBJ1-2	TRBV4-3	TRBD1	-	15	CASSQGTGGAYGYTF	TGCGCCAGCAGCCAAGGAACAGGGGGCGCTTATGGCTACACCTTC
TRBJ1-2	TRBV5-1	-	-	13	CASSLGRDYGYTF	TGCGCCAGCAGCTTGGGCCGGGACTATGGCTACACCTTC
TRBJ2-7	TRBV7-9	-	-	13	CASSLGASYEQYF	TGTGCCAGCAGCTTAGGGGCATCCTACGAGCAGTACTTC
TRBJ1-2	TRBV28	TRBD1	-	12	CASNDRVYGYTF	TGTGCCAGCAATGACAGGGTCTATGGCTACACCTTC
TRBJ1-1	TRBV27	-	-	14	CASSFNPGGTEAFF	TGTGCCAGCAGTTTTAATCCGGGGGGCACTGAAGCTTTCTTT